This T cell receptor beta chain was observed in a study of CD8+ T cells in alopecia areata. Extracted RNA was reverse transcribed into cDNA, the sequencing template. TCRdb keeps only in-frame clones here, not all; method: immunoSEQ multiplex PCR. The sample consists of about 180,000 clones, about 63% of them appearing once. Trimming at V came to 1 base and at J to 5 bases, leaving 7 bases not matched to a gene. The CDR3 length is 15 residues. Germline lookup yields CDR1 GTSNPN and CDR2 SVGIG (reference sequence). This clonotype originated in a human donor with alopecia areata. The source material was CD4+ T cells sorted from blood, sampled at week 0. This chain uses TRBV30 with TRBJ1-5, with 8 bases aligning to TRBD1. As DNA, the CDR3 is TGTGCCTGGAGTGCCCTGACAGGGGAGGATCAGCCCCAGCATTTT. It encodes CAWSALTGEDQPQHF.